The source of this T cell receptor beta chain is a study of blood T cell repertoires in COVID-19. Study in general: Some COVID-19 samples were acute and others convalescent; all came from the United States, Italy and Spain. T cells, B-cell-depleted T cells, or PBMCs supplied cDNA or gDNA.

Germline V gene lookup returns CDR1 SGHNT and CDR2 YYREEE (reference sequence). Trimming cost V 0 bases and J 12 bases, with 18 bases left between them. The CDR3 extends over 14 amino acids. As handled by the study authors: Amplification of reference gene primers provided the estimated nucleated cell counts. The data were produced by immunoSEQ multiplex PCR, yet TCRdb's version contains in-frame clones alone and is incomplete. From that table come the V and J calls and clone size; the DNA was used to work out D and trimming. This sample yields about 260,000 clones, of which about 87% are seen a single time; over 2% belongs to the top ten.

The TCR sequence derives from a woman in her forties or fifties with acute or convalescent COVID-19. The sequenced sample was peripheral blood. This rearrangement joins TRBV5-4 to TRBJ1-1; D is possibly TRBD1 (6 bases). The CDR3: CASSLANTGGTTFF. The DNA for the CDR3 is TGTGCCAGCAGCTTGGCTAATACCGGGGGGACAACTTTCTTT.